These T cell receptor beta chains were read from a single sample in a study of cytomegalovirus exposure and HLA in healthy donors. Produced via immunoSEQ multiplex PCR; TCRdb's table is partial and in-frame only. The sample contains fewer than 85,000 clones, around 81% of which appear only once. Sequencing was performed on PBMCs. Source of these receptors: a male donor in good health and CMV-seropositive. Each CDR3 is given with its conserved first and last residue. Each record gives: CDR3 protein, clone size, V gene. Clone size is shown for a subset of rows, as once, few, many or a class of expanded clone.

CASSLARRDRMNTEAFF,few,TRBV7-9
CASSQDVGAQNYGYTF,NA,TRBV5-1
CASSSTPGEKLFF,NA,TRBV7-3
CASWGVASGGRTGELFF,NA,TRBV7-6
CASSFGGANVLTF,NA,TRBV5-6
CASSPSQGAYEQYF,NA,TRBV18
CASSLTGMNTEAFF,once,TRBV5-1
CASSPGTGGRGYTF,few,TRBV5-8
CATSRDRVVRQGSEAFF,NA,TRBV15
CASSQLPGQGGEQYF,NA,TRBV4-1
CSVEERGADTQYF,NA,TRBV29-1
CASSFNLAQGGNSYEQYF,NA,TRBV28
CASSYWGVKYNSPLHF,once,TRBV6-5
CASSYTANEQFF,once,TRBV13
CASSYTSGGAHEQFF,NA,TRBV7-2
CASSKEGQGPVYGYTF,many,TRBV2
CASSQYLGAYEQYF,NA,TRBV4-3
CASRDPTGRLEQYF,NA,TRBV6-4
CASSRDRGRDEQYF,NA,TRBV7-2
CASSLGMGQLNEKLFF,NA,TRBV11-2
CASSPSVDSNMASTDTQYF,once,TRBV11-3
CASHAGAFTDTQYF,NA,TRBV28
CASSPMATEAFF,NA,TRBV18
CASSLQNSPLHF,NA,TRBV7-6
CASSQDLENTEAFF,few,TRBV5-4
CSVEAGGHEQFF,NA,TRBV29-1
CASSPLDRRNSPLHF,NA,TRBV19
CASSSNLGLGNSPLHF,NA,TRBV7-2
CASTLKNEQYF,NA,TRBV28
CASSLPGGQDQETQYF,many,TRBV5-6
CASSFYRGPEETQYF,NA,TRBV5-8
CASSLARRGMYNEQFF,NA,TRBV7-9
CASSHLKTSGRANEQFF,NA,TRBV28
CASARIREQYF,NA,TRBV28
CASSQAIPNQPQHF,NA,TRBV4-1
CASSLVGQGFSPLHF,NA,TRBV5-1
CASSLGASGFTDTQYF,NA,TRBV11-2
CASSLGQVYNSPLHF,NA,TRBV27
CASGGGLAGTNHVYEQYF,NA,TRBV9
CASSLAGGTHTEAFF,NA,TRBV5-4
CASSPSRGFTGELFF,few,TRBV5-1
CASSVTWASGELFF,NA,TRBV9
CASSPTGFNTEAFF,NA,TRBV7-2